One and the same sample provided the 12 T cell receptor beta chains below, sequenced in a study of molecular identifiers for immune sequencing clone quantification. Each CDR3 protein gets one entry after TCRdb re-called the PCR reads with MiXCR. The sample has nearly 650,000 distinct CDR3 sequences; about 25% are singletons. Specimen: naive CD8+ T cells from blood, with Jurkat cell RNA spiked in. Subset described: FACS-sorted CD8+CD4-CCR7+CD45RA+ naive T cells. These receptor sequences come from a human donor in good health. Some libraries in this study had Jurkat cell RNA spiked in.

The CDR3 DNA reads TGCAGCGGAGGGGGACCCTACAATGAGCAGTTCTTC. Protein sequence: CSGGGPYNEQFF. The chain links TRBV29-1 to TRBJ2-1; D possibly corresponds to TRBD1 (6 bases). This CDR3 has 12 amino acids. Germline V lookup: CDR1 SQVTM, CDR2 ANQGSEA. V was shortened by 7 bases and J by 2 bases, with 9 bases between the two germline ends.

The chain is built from TRBV2 and TRBJ2-1; 9 bases align to TRBD1. The V and J ends lost 6 bases and 14 bases, in that order; junction bases with no gene match: 14. The CDR3 is 14 amino acids. CDR1 and CDR2 from the germline V gene are SNHLY and FYNNEI. The CDR3 DNA follows: TGTGCCAGCAGGCCGGGACAGGGTGGAGTAGGCGAGTTCTTC. This gives the protein CASRPGQGGVGEFF.

This clonotype turned up a few times. This sequence joins TRBV6-6 and TRBJ2-7, with D perhaps TRBD1 or TRBD2 (6 bases each). The CDR3 spans 13 residues. Trimming took 11 bases from V and 5 from J, leaving 19 bases between them. Germline loops: CDR1 MNHNY, CDR2 SVGAGI (reference sequence). This CDR3 is CAGGGTSAHEQYF. The CDR3 nucleotides are TGTGCCGGCGGCGGGACATCAGCCCACGAGCAGTACTTC.

V usage is TRBV5-5 and J usage is TRBJ1-2; D might be TRBD1 (6 bases). CDR1 and CDR2 (germline): SGHKS, YYEKEE (reference sequence). V was cut by 5 bases and J by 0 bases, with 14 bases left in between. CDR3 length: 15 amino acids. The chain's CDR3 is CASRNRTAPNYGYTF. CDR3 bases: TGTGCCAGCAGAAACCGGACAGCACCTAACTATGGCTACACCTTC. The full variable domain, its missing parts supplied by reference TRBV5-5 and TRBJ1-2, is DAGVTQSPTHLIKTRGQQVTLRCSPISGHKSVSWYQQVLGQGPQFIFQYYEKEERGRGNFPDRFSARQFPNYSSELNVNALLLGDSALYLCASRNRTAPNYGYTFGSGTRLTVV.

This clonotype was observed a few times. V gene TRBV6-1 combines with J gene TRBJ1-5; D gene ambiguous. The germline V and J ends were trimmed by 1 base and 3 bases, with 10 bases remaining between them. The germline V gene encodes CDR1 MNHNS and CDR2 SASEGT. The CDR3 spans 15 residues. The CDR3 DNA is TGTGCCAGCAGTGAAGAGGTCAGCTACAATCAGCCCCAGCATTTT. Translating gives CASSEEVSYNQPQHF.

This clonotype was observed a handful of times. At one end, the junction sequence differs from germline, possibly due to a read error. The chain combines TRBV4-1 with TRBJ2-7; D unclear. Germline lookup yields CDR1 MGHRA and CDR2 YSYEKL. The CDR3 totals 13 residues. CDR3 region: CAGSLSDGYEQYF. DNA of the CDR3: TGCGCCGGCAGCCTTTCGGACGGGTACGAGCAGTACTTC.

This clonotype has at least ten counts. CDR3 loop: CASSPIQDGVDEKLFF. The CDR3 coding sequence is TGTGCCAGCAGCCCAATACAGGACGGGGTTGATGAAAAACTGTTTTTT. The gene calls are TRBV7-8 and TRBJ1-4; D is perhaps TRBD1 (5 bases). Germline V lookup: CDR1 SGHVS, CDR2 FQNEAQ. This CDR3 comprises 16 residues. The V and J ends lost 5 bases and 6 bases respectively, with 19 bases between them.

The chain combines TRBV7-9 with TRBJ2-7; D is perhaps TRBD1 (5 bases). V was clipped by 7 bases and J by 0 bases, with 13 bases between them. Germline V gene data show CDR1 as SEHNR and CDR2 as FQNEAQ (reference sequence). There are 14 residues in the CDR3. CDR3 loop: CASILADSSYEQYF. DNA for the CDR3: TGTGCCAGCATCTTGGCCGACAGCTCCTACGAGCAGTACTTC.

In its sample, this clonotype was seen many times. The rearrangement joins TRBV5-1 to TRBJ2-7; D perhaps matches TRBD2 (5 bases). The CDR3 covers 14 residues. Germline V gene data show CDR1 as SGHRS and CDR2 as YFSETQ. Trimming left V 2 bases short and J 4 bases short, with 13 bases between. For the CDR3, the DNA is TGCGCCAGCAGCTTTGCCGGGGTGGAGTACGAGCAGTACTTC. This encodes CASSFAGVEYEQYF. The full variable domain, its missing parts supplied by reference TRBV5-1 and TRBJ2-7, is KAGVTQTPRYLIKTRGQQVTLSCSPISGHRSVSWYQQTPGQGLQFLFEYFSETQRNKGNFPGRFSGRQFSNSRSEMNVSTLELGDSALYLCASSFAGVEYEQYFGPGTRLTVT.

This clonotype was recorded at least ten times. The V call is TRBV28, the J call TRBJ2-7, with D maybe TRBD2 (5 bases). The germline CDR1 and CDR2 sequences are MDHEN and SYDVKM. Trimming left V 8 bases short and J 1 base short, with 18 bases between. The CDR3 consists of 15 residues. The CDR3 protein is CASSRRRFISYEQYF. Written as DNA, the CDR3 is TGTGCCAGCTCACGAAGGAGGTTTATATCCTACGAGCAGTACTTC.

V is TRBV7-9 and J is TRBJ2-7, with 8 bases lining up with TRBD1. Germline V gives CDR1 SEHNR, CDR2 FQNEAQ (reference sequence). This CDR3 comprises 17 residues. Trimming at V came to 1 base and at J to 4 bases, leaving 12 bases not matched to a gene. CDR3 amino acids: CASSLESGQGPRYEQYF. Here the CDR3 DNA reads TGTGCCAGCAGCTTAGAATCCGGACAGGGACCTAGGTACGAGCAGTACTTC.

The chain couples TRBV7-6 to TRBJ2-7; either TRBD1 or TRBD2 may fit D (5 bases each). Germline-derived CDR1 and CDR2 are SGHVS and FNYEAQ. V lost 4 bases and J 4 bases, leaving 17 bases between the germline ends. This CDR3 contains 15 residues. The CDR3 DNA is TGTGCCAGCAGCTCATTTGGGGACGGAAGATACGAGCAGTACTTC. Encoded protein: CASSSFGDGRYEQYF. Looking up the rest from reference TRBV7-6 and TRBJ2-7 gives the full variable domain: GAGVSQSPRYKVTKRGQDVALRCDPISGHVSLYWYRQALGQGPEFLTYFNYEAQQDKSGLPNDRFSAERPEGSISTLTIQRTEQRDSAMYRCASSSFGDGRYEQYFGPGTRLTVT.